Listed below are T cell receptor beta chains from one sample, sequenced in a study of CD8+CD57+ T cells in acquired aplastic anemia. TCRdb itself ran the reads through MiXCR, one entry per CDR3 protein. The table includes approximately 120,000 distinct CDR3 sequences, 30% to 45% detected once. Specimen: sorted CD4+, CD8+, or CD8+CD57+ T cells (not recorded which) from PBMCs. These receptor sequences come from a human donor with aplastic anemia. CDR3s include the opening cysteine and the closing phenylalanine or tryptophan. The D gene is left open where the match is weak. Size is omitted from some rows. Given values are once, few, many or a class for expanded clones.

clone size	D gene	V gene	J gene	CDR3 DNA	CDR3 protein
many	TRBD1	TRBV7-2	TRBJ1-6	TGTGCCAGCAGCCTACAGGGGAACAATAATTCACCCCTCCACTTT	CASSLQGNNNSPLHF
many	TRBD1	TRBV7-2	TRBJ2-7	TGTGCCAGCAGCTTATTACAGGGGGCCTACGAGCAGTACTTC	CASSLLQGAYEQYF
few	TRBD1	TRBV10-2	TRBJ2-7	TGCGCCAGCAGTGATGGTGCAGGGGGCTACGAGCAGTACTTC	CASSDGAGGYEQYF
many	-	TRBV10-3	TRBJ2-7	TGTGCCATCAGTGAGCGGTCTCCTACCTACGAGCAGTACTTC	CAISERSPTYEQYF
-	-	TRBV14	TRBJ2-7	TGTGCCAGCAGCCAAGATAACTGGGCCTCCCTCTCCTACGAGCAGTACTTC	CASSQDNWASLSYEQYF
many	TRBD2	TRBV20-1	TRBJ2-1	TGCAGTGCCGCCAGGGGCGGGGGGGTACGGGTCTACAATGAGCAGTTCTTC	CSAARGGGVRVYNEQFF
-	-	TRBV4-1	TRBJ2-5	TGCGCCAGCAGCCAAGGGGGGGCCGTTGAGACCCAGTACTTC	CASSQGGAVETQYF
many	-	TRBV14	TRBJ2-3	TGTGCCAGCAGCCAGGTCACAAATACGCAGTATTTT	CASSQVTNTQYF
many	TRBD1	TRBV20-1	TRBJ1-3	TGCAGTGCTAGGCCGGGACAGGGGGACGGAAACACCATATATTTT	CSARPGQGDGNTIYF
many	-	TRBV6-1	TRBJ1-1	TGTGCCAGCAAACGGGACCGTTACACTGAAGCTTTCTTT	CASKRDRYTEAFF